This T cell receptor (beta chain) comes out of a study of vaccination and CD4 T cells after COVID-19 (dated 2022 in TCRdb). Regarding the complete study: Convalescent patients had a positive SARS-CoV-2 result on nasal swab PCR, and of these patients, nine had mild disease and one had severe disease. The convalescent cohort included six males and four females, with two Hispanic individuals, seven Caucasians, two Asians and one multiracial person. Each participant got two doses of either the Pfizer-BioNTech BNT162b2 vaccine (n=8) or the Moderna mRNA-1273 vaccine (n=2). Post-COVID blood samples from convalescent patients were collected a median of roughly 100 days after diagnosis, with a range of roughly 35 to 161 days. The time from the second vaccine dose to post-vaccine blood sampling had a median of 72 days and ranged from roughly 13 to 241 days. For stimulating the cultures, overlapping spike peptide pools were used, derived from SARS-CoV-2 as well as from the common cold coronaviruses HCoV-NL63, HCoV-OC43 and HCoV-229E. Control cultures received a CEFX viral epitope pool as the positive control, an HIV-1 Nef peptide pool as the negative control, or no peptide. In under twelve COVID-19 convalescent patients and a few infection-naive healthy vaccine recipients, researchers compared the spike-specific CD4+ TCR repertoire from before mRNA vaccination with the repertoire from after.

The library was generated by PCR. DNA from cultured CD4+ T cells underwent TCR sequencing with the Oncomine TCR Beta short-read assay at the Johns Hopkins FTIC core. The QIAamp micro DNA kit was used to extract genomic DNA from the cultured CD4+ T cells. Oncomine TCR Beta libraries made from cultured CD4+ T cells were pooled using unique dual indexes and sequenced on an Illumina iSeq 100. The authors' analysis ran thus. Non-productive sequences were filtered out, and CDR3s that did not start with C, did not end with F or W, or were shorter than 7 amino acids were discarded. Antigen-specific clonotypes were identified using the MANAFEST web application through comparison of peptide-stimulated wells with reference and other culture wells. Positive clones required FDR below 0.05, an odds ratio above 5, and productive frequency above 0.1% in at least two of three replicate wells. A clonotype was classed as cross-reactive if the clonotype showed significant expansion both in SARS-CoV-2 spike wells and in at least one common cold coronavirus spike condition. Using R version 3.6.1, CDR3 homology was evaluated through Levenshtein distances (stringdist) along with unrooted phylogenetic trees (ape). TCRdb reran the public reads through fastp at Q25 and MiXCR, keeping productive beta chains. Each entry merges the rows of one CDR3 protein and shows their most common DNA and genes. These V and J calls rely on TCRdb rather than the paper's analysis. This sample lists approximately 20,000 distinct CDR3 sequences; around 45% were detected once. Over 2.5% of the sample comes from the top ten.

The germline V gene encodes CDR1 GTSNPN and CDR2 SVGIG (reference sequence). The CDR3 runs 13 amino acids, cysteine and phenylalanine included. Kept here is only the CDR3 DNA, which spans 39 bases and is read in frame from base 1. V and J are truncated by 0 bases and 10 bases respectively, leaving an intervening sequence of 10 bases. The paper as a whole reports these results and caveats: Of the vaccine-specific clones in convalescent patients, 304 of 307, or nearly all, reacted only to SARS-CoV-2 spike and did not cross-react with common cold coronaviruses. Although the median number of SARS-CoV-2-reactive clonotypes went up from roughly 23 after infection to 35 to 40 after vaccination, the increase was not significant. Among the post-vaccine SARS-CoV-2-reactive clones in convalescent patients, a median approximately 90% showed up only after vaccination, which suggests vaccine-specific priming. Relatively few convalescent patients were included in the study, and early timepoints after natural infection were not analyzed.

The sample's treatment or condition label is to be understood as: approximately nine-day PBMC culture with coronavirus spike peptide pools or control peptides (ViraFEST assay). The ViraFEST assay, used in the study, expanded antigen-specific T cells with peptide pools and then identified the expanded clonotypes through TCR sequencing. The convalescent patients' positive SARS-CoV-2 PCR tests fell between March and December 2020, which was before the Alpha, Beta and Delta variants emerged in the United States. PBMCs were cultured at about 2 million per well in IMDM supplemented with approximately 5% human AB serum and 8.5 to 10 IU/ml IL-2, with roughly 10 ug/ml peptide pools added. On days 3 and 7, half of the culture medium was replaced with fresh IL-2-containing medium. After 10 to 11 days of culture, CD4+ T cells were isolated by negative selection with the EasySep CD4+ T cell isolation kit. Ficoll-Paque Plus gradient centrifugation was used to isolate PBMCs from whole blood, and the isolated PBMCs were then either used fresh or cryopreserved at -140C. Each culture condition was generally run in triplicate wells.

In the case of this clonotype: The clone's antigen remains unknown. There are no base qualities to consult, and no much larger clone falls within one base.

The sample consisted of CD4+ T cells from blood, cultured in vitro, taken after SARS-CoV-2 vaccination. The chain joins TRBV30 to TRBJ1-6; the D gene cannot be named for sure. The sequence was collected from a human donor who had recovered from COVID-19. The CDR3 in this case is CAWSVGLDSPLHF. Here is the DNA: TGTGCCTGGAGTGTGGGGTTAGACTCACCCCTCCACTTT.